This TCR beta chain was identified in a study of shared clonotypes between healthy human individuals. Overall study results and limits: Compared with memory subsets, naive subsets generally had larger estimated richness.

Samples underwent the assay at deep level. Here immunoSEQ multiplex PCR was the method, and the copy in TCRdb shows in-frame clones only, minus some. Seen here are 950,000 to 1,100,000 clones, about 80% observed once, and the top ten hold roughly 0.61%. About this clone itself: What it binds is not known. The same CDR3 arises from other DNA sequences in this sample as well.

There are 12 residues in the CDR3. V lost 1 base and J 6 bases, leaving 4 bases between the germline ends. Germline V gene data show CDR1 as SEHNR and CDR2 as FQNEAQ (reference sequence). The receptor was isolated from a man between 18 and 29 years old in good health. Some clones in this sample may be carry-over from other donors' samples. The chain links TRBV7-9 to TRBJ2-1, with unresolved D. Sample: memory CD4+ T cells from PBMCs. This sample's subset: CD45RA-negative fraction. The CDR3, as DNA: TGTGCCAGCAGCTTAGGGGCCAATGAGCAGTTCTTC. Translating gives CASSLGANEQFF. Full variable domain (remainder filled in from reference TRBV7-9 and TRBJ2-1): DTGVSQNPRHKITKRGQNVTFRCDPISEHNRLYWYRQTLGQGPEFLTYFQNEAQLEKSRLLSDRFSAERPKGSFSTLEIQRTEQGDSAMYLCASSLGANEQFFGPGTRLTVL.